The clone carrying this TCR beta chain was observed at least ten times. Its antigen is unidentified. These data are taken from a study of naive and memory T cell subsets. Findings and limits, study-wide: No ground truth validated the naive and memory repertoire findings.

Sequential positive selection took CD4 T cells first, then CD8 T cells. An equimolar mix of two oligonucleotides served as the beta constant-region primer for TRBC1 and TRBC2. Via MiXCR, TCRdb re-called the UMI-ligation and nested PCR reads, giving one row per CDR3 protein. The sample has roughly 98,000 distinct CDR3 sequences; 7% are singletons. Trimming removed 2 bases from V and 0 bases from J, with 12 bases in between. The CDR3 covers 17 residues. Germline assignment: CDR1 SGHRS and CDR2 YFSETQ. The receptor comes from a human donor in good health. The chain employs TRBV5-1 and TRBJ2-6; D is undetermined. The sequenced sample was central memory CD4+ T cells from blood. In nucleotides, the CDR3 is TGCGCCAGCAGCTTCCAGGCTGTTGGCTCTGGGGCCAACGTCCTGACTTTC. It translates to CASSFQAVGSGANVLTF.